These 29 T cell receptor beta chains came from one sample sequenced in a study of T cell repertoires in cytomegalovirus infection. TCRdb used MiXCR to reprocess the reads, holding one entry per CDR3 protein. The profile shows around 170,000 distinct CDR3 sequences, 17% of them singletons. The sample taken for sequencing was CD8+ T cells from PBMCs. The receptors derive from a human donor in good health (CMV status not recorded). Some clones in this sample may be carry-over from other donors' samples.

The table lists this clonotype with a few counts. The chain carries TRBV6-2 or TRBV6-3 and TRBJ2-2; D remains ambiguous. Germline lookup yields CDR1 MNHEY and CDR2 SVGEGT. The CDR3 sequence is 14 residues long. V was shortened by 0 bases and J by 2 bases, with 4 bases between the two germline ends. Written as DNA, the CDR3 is TGTGCCAGCAGTTACTCGGGAAACACCGGGGAGCTGTTTTTT. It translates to CASSYSGNTGELFF.

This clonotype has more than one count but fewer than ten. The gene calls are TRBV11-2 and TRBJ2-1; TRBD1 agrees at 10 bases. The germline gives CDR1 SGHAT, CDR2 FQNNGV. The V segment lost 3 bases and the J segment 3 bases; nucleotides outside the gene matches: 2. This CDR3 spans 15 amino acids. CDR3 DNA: TGTGCCAGCAGCTTCAGGACAGGGGGCTACAATGAGCAGTTCTTC. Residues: CASSFRTGGYNEQFF.

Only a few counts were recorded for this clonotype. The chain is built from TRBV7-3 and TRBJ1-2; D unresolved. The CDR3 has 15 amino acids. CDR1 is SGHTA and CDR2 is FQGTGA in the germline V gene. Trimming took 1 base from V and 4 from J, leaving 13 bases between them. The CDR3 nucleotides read TGTGCCAGCAGCTTAAGCTTTTCGTTACTCTATGGCTACACCTTC. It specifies CASSLSFSLLYGYTF.

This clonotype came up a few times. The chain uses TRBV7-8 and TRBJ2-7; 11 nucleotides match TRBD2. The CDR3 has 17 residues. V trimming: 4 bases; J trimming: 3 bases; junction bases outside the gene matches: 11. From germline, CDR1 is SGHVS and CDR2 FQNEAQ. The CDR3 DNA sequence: TGTGCCAGCAGCTCCGCTCTAGCGGGGGGCAGGTTCTACGAGCAGTACTTC. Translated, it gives CASSSALAGGRFYEQYF.

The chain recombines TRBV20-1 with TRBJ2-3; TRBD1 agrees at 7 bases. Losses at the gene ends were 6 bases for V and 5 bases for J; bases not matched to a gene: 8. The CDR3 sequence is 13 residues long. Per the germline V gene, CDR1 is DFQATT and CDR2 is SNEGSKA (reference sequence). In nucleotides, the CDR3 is TGCAGTGCGACCGACAGGGTCAGAGATACGCAGTATTTT. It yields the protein CSATDRVRDTQYF.

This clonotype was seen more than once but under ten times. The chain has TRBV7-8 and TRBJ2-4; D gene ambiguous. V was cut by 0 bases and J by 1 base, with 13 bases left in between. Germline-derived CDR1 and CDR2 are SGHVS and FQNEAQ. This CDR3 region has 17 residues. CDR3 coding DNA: TGTGCCAGCAGCTTAGCGTGGGCAGGTGCGGCCAAAAACATTCAGTACTTC. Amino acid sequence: CASSLAWAGAAKNIQYF. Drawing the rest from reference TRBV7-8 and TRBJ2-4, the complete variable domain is GAGVSQSPRYKVAKRGQDVALRCDPISGHVSLFWYQQALGQGPEFLTYFQNEAQLDKSGLPSDRFFAERPEGSVSTLKIQRTQQEDSAVYLCASSLAWAGAAKNIQYFGAGTRLSVL.

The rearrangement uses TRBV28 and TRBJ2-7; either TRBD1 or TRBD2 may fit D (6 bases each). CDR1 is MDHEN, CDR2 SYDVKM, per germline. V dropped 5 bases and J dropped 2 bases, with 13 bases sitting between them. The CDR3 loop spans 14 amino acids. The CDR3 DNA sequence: TGTGCCAGCAGTAACAATAGGGGGGCCTACGAGCAGTACTTC. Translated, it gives CASSNNRGAYEQYF.

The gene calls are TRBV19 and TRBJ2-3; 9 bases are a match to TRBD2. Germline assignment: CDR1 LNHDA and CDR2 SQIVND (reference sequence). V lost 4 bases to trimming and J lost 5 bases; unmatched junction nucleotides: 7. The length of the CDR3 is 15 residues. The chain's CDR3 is CASSSSGRRVDTQYF. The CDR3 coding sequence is TGTGCCAGTAGTAGTAGCGGGAGAAGGGTAGATACGCAGTATTTT.

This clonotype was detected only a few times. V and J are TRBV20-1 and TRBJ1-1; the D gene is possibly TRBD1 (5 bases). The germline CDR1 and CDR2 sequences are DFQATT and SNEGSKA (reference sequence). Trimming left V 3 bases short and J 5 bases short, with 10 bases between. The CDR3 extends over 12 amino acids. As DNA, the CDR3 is TGCAGTGCTAGCAAGGGGAGGACTGAAGCTTTCTTT. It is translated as CSASKGRTEAFF.

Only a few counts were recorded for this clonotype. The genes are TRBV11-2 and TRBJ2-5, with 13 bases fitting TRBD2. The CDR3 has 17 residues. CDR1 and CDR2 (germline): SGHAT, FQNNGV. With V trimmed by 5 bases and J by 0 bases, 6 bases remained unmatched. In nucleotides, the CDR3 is TGTGCCAGCAGCCGGACTAGCGGGGGTGGCTACCAAGAGACCCAGTACTTC. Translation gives CASSRTSGGGYQETQYF.

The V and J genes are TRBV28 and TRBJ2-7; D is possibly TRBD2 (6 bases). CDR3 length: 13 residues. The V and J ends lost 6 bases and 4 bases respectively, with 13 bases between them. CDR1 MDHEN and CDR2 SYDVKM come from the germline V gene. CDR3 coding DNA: TGTGCCAGCAGCTCTCTCGGGGGTTACGAGCAGTACTTC. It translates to CASSSLGGYEQYF.

CDR3 in DNA: TGTGCCAGCAGCTTAGGAGGGGGATACTATGGCTACACCTTC. It yields the protein CASSLGGGYYGYTF. The chain links TRBV7-9 to TRBJ1-2; tentatively, D is TRBD1 (6 bases). V was trimmed by 1 base and J by 3 bases, leaving 9 bases between them. The CDR3 consists of 14 residues. The germline V gene has CDR1 SEHNR and CDR2 FQNEAQ (reference sequence).

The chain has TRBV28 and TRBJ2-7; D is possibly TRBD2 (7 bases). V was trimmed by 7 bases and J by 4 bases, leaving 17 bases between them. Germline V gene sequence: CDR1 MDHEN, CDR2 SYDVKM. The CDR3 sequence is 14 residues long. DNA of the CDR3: TGTGCCAGCACCCCGGGCAGGGGAGGGTACGAGCAGTACTTC. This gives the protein CASTPGRGGYEQYF.

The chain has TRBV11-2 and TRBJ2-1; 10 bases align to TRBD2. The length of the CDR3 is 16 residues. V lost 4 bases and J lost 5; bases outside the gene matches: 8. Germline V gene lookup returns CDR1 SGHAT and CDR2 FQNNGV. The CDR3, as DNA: TGTGCCAGCAGCTCCCCTACTAGCGGGGTTCACAATGAGCAGTTCTTC. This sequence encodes CASSSPTSGVHNEQFF.

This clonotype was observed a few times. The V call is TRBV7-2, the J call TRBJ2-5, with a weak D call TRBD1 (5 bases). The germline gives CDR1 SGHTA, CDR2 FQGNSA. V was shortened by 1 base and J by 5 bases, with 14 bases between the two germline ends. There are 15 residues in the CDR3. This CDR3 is CASSLGAGRMETQYF. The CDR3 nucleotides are TGTGCCAGCAGCTTAGGGGCAGGGCGTATGGAGACCCAGTACTTC.

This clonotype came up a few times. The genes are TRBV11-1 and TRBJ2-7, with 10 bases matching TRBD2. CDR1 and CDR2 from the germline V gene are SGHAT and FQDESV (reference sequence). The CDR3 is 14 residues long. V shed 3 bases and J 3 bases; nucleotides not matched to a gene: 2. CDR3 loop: CASSFSGRSYEQYF. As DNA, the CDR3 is TGTGCCAGCAGCTTTAGCGGGAGGAGCTACGAGCAGTACTTC.

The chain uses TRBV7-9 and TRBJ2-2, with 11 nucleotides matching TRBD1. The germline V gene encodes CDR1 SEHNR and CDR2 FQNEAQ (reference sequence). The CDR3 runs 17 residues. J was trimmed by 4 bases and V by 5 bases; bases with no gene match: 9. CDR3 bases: TGTGCCAGCAGCCCGGGACAGGGGGTCCAGGGCACCGGGGAGCTGTTTTTT. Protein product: CASSPGQGVQGTGELFF. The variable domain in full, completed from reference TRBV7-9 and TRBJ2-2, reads DTGVSQNPRHKITKRGQNVTFRCDPISEHNRLYWYRQTLGQGPEFLTYFQNEAQLEKSRLLSDRFSAERPKGSFSTLEIQRTEQGDSAMYLCASSPGQGVQGTGELFFGEGSRLTVL.

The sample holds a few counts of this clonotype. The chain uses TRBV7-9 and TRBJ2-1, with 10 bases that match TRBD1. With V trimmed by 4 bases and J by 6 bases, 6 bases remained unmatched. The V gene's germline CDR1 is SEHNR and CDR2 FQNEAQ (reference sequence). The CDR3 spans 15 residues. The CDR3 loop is CASSYGTGESNEQFF. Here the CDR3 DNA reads TGTGCCAGCAGCTACGGGACAGGGGAAAGCAATGAGCAGTTCTTC.

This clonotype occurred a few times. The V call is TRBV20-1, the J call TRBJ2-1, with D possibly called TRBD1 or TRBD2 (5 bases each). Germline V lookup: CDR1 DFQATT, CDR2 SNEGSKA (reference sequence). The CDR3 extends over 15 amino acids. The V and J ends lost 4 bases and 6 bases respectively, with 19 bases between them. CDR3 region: CSATPGDLPGNEQFF. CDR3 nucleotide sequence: TGCAGTGCTACTCCCGGGGACCTTCCGGGCAATGAGCAGTTCTTC.

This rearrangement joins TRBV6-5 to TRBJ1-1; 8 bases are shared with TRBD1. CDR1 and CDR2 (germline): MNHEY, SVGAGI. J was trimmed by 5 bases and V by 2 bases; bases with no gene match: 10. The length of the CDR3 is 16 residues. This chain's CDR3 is CASSYPGGEGGTEAFF. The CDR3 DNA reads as TGTGCCAGCAGTTACCCAGGGGGCGAGGGGGGGACTGAAGCTTTCTTT.

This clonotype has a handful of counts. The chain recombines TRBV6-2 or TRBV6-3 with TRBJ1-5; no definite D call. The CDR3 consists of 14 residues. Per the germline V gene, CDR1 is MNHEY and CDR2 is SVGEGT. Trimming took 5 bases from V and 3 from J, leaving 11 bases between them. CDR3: CASSLGRTNQPQHF. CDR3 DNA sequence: TGTGCCAGCAGTCTCGGACGGACCAATCAGCCCCAGCATTTT.

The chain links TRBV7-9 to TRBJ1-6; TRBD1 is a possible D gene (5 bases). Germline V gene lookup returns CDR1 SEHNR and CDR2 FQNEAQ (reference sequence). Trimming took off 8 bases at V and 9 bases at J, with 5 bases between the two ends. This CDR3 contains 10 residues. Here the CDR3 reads CASGGSPLHF. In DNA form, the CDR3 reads TGTGCCAGCGGGGGTTCACCCCTCCACTTT.

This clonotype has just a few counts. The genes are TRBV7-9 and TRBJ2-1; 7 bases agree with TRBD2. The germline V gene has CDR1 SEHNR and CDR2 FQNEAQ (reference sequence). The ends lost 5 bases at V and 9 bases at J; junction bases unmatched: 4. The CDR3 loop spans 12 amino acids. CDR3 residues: CASSGLVGEQFF. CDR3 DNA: TGTGCCAGCAGCGGACTAGTCGGTGAGCAGTTCTTC.

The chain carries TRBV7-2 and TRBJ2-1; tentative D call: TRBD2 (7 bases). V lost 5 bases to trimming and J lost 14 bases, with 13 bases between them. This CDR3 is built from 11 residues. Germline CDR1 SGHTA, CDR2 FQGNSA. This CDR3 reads CASSQGGGEFF. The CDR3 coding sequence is TGTGCCAGCAGCCAGGGAGGGGGGGAGTTCTTC.

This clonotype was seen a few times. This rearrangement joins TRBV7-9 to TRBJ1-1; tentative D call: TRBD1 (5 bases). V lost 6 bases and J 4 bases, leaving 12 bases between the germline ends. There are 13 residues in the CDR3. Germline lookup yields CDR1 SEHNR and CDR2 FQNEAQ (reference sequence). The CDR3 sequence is CASRAGRGTEAFF. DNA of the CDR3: TGTGCCAGCAGGGCGGGGAGGGGCACTGAAGCTTTCTTT.

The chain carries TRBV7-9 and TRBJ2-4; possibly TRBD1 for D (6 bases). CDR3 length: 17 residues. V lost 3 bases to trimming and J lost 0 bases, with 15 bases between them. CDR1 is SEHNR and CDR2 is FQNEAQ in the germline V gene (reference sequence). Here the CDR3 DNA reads TGTGCCAGCAGCTTCCATCAGGGGTTTCTAGCCAAAAACATTCAGTACTTC. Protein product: CASSFHQGFLAKNIQYF.

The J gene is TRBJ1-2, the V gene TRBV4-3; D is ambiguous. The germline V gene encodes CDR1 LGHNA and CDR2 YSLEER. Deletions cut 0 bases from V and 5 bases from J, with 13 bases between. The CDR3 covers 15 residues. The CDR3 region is CASSQEVSGGYGYTF. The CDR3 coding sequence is TGCGCCAGCAGCCAAGAGGTATCAGGCGGTTATGGCTACACCTTC.

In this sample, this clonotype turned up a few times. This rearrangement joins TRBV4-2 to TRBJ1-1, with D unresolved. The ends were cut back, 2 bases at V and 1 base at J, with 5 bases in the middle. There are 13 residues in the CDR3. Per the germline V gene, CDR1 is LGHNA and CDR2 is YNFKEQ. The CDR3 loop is CASSQSRNTEAFF. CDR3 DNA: TGTGCCAGCAGCCAAAGCAGGAACACTGAAGCTTTCTTT.

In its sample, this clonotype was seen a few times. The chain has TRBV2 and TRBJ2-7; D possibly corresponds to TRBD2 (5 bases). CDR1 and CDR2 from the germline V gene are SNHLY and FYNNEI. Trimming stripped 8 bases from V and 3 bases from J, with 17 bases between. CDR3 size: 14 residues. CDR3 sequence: CASGPTIRDYEQYF. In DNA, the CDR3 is TGTGCCAGCGGTCCGACCATTCGGGACTACGAGCAGTACTTC.